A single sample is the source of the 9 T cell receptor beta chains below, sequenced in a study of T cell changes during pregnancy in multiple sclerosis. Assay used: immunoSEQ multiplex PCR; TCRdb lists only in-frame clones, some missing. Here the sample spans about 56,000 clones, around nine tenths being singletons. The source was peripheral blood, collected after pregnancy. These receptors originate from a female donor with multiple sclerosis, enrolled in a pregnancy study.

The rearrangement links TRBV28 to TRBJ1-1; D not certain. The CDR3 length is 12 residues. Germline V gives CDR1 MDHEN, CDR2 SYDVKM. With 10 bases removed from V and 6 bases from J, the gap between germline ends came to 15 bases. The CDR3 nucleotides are TGTGCCACCACTAGAGGGTTTGCTGAAGCTTTCTTT. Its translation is CATTRGFAEAFF.

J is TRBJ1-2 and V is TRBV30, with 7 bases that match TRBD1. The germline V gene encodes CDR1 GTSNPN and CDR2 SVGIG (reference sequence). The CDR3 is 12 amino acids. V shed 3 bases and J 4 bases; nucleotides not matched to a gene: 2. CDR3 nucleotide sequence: TGTGCCTGGAGAGGGACAGCCTATGGCTACACCTTC. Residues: CAWRGTAYGYTF.

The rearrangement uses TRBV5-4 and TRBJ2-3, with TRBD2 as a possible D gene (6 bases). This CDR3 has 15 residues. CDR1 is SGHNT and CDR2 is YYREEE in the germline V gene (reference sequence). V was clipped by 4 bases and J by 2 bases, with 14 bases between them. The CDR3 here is CASSMGLLNTDTQYF. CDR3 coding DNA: TGTGCCAGCAGCATGGGACTCCTAAACACAGATACGCAGTATTTT.

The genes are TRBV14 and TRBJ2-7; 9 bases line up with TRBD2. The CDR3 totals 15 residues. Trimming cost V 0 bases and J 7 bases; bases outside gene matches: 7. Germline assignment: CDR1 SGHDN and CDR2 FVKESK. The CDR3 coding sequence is TGTGCCAGCAGCCAAGATGGGACTAGCTTCAAAGAGCAGTACTTC. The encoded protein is CASSQDGTSFKEQYF.

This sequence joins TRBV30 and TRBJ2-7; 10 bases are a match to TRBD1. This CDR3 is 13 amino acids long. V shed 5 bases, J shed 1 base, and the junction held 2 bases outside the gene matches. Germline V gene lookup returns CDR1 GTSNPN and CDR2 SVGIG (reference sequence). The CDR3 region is CAWGTGDSYEQYF. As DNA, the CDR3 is TGTGCCTGGGGGACAGGGGATTCCTACGAGCAGTACTTC.

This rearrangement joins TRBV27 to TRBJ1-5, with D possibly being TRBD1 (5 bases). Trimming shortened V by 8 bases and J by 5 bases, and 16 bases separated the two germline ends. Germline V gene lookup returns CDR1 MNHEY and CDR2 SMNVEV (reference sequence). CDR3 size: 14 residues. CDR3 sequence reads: CASEKGKSDQPQHF. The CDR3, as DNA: TGTGCCAGCGAAAAGGGGAAGTCGGATCAGCCCCAGCATTTT.

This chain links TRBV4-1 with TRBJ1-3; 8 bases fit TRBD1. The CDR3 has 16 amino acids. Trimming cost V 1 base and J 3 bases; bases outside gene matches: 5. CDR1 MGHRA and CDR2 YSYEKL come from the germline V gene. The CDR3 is CASSQGTGSYGNTIYF. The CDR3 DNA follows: TGCGCCAGCAGCCAAGGGACAGGGTCGTATGGAAACACCATATATTTT.

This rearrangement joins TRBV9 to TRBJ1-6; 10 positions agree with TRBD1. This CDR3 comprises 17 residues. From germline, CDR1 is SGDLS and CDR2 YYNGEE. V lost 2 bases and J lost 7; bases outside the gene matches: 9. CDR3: CASSVENPGQGNSPLHF. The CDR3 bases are TGTGCCAGCAGCGTGGAGAATCCGGGACAGGGGAATTCACCCCTCCACTTT.

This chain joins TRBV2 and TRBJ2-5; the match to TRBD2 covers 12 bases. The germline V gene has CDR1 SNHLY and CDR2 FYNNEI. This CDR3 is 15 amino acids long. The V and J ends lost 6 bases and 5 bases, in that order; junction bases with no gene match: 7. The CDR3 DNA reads TGTGCCAGCAGCCGCGGGACTAGCGGGCGGGAGACCCAGTACTTC. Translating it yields CASSRGTSGRETQYF. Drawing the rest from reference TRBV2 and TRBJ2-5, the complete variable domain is EPEVTQTPSHQVTQMGQEVILRCVPISNHLYFYWYRQILGQKVEFLVSFYNNEISEKSEIFDDQFSVERPDGSNFTLKIRSTKLEDSAMYFCASSRGTSGRETQYFGPGTRLLVL.